This TCR beta chain was obtained from a study of cytotoxic CD8 clonotypes in ibrutinib-treated CLL. Study information: Response samples came after a median roughly twelve months of treatment, range 6 to 36.

This clone was picked up a small number of times. The method was immunoSEQ multiplex PCR; TCRdb's version includes in-frame clones alone and lacks a portion of them. The sample holds about 300,000 clones, around 76% seen once. Looked up from germline, CDR1 is KGHSH and CDR2 is LQKENI. This CDR3 is built from 14 residues. The V end lost 3 bases, the J end lost 0 bases, and 9 bases lay between the germline ends. Sequencing used PBMCs, obtained at disease progression, from a patient treated with ibrutinib. This clonotype was obtained from a human donor with chronic lymphocytic leukemia. The rearrangement joins TRBV18 to TRBJ2-7; D gene uncertain. CDR3 bases: TGTGCCAGCTCACCCCCTGGGTTCTCCTACGAGCAGTACTTC. Translated: CASSPPGFSYEQYF.